Listed below are T cell receptor beta chains from one sample, sequenced in a study of blood T cell repertoires in COVID-19. The protocol was immunoSEQ multiplex PCR, while the TCRdb copy is restricted to in-frame clones and leaves out a portion. The data contain roughly 91,000 clones, 84% of them seen just once; the ten biggest clones take up roughly 2%. Sequencing input: peripheral blood. The origin of the receptors is a man between 65 and 85 years old with active or convalescent COVID-19. The CDR3 runs from the conserved cysteine through the conserved F or W. Fields, in order: V gene, D gene, J gene, clone size, CDR3 protein, CDR3 DNA. The D gene is left open where the match is weak. Clone size is shown for a subset of rows, as once, few, many or a class of expanded clone.

V: TRBV5-5
D: TRBD2
J: TRBJ2-7
size: .
CDR3: CASSQAFGGNYEQYF
DNA: TGTGCCAGCAGCCAAGCCTTCGGGGGGAACTACGAGCAGTACTTC

V: TRBV5-6
D: TRBD1
J: TRBJ2-7
size: .
CDR3: CASSGNRGLSEQYF
DNA: TGTGCCAGCAGCGGCAACAGGGGGTTAAGCGAGCAGTACTTC

V: TRBV7-2
D: TRBD1
J: TRBJ1-4
size: few
CDR3: CASSPRTGTGSEKLFF
DNA: TGTGCCAGCAGCCCCCGAACCGGGACAGGGTCCGAAAAACTGTTTTTT

V: TRBV25-1
D: .
J: TRBJ1-4
size: .
CDR3: CASSQGGGDEKLFF
DNA: TGTGCCAGCAGTCAGGGAGGGGGGGATGAAAAACTGTTTTTT

V: TRBV9
D: TRBD1
J: TRBJ1-2
size: .
CDR3: CASSPGQAAVYGYTF
DNA: TGTGCCAGCAGCCCCGGACAGGCCGCGGTGTATGGCTACACCTTC

V: TRBV28
D: .
J: TRBJ1-1
size: .
CDR3: CASSPGGGNTEAFF
DNA: TGTGCCAGCAGCCCCGGCGGCGGGAACACTGAAGCTTTCTTT

V: TRBV7-8
D: TRBD1
J: TRBJ1-3
size: .
CDR3: CASSQTLPSGQVLTHSGNTIYF
DNA: TGTGCCAGCAGCCAAACCTTACCATCGGGACAGGTGTTAACTCACTCTGGAAACACCATATATTTT

V: TRBV2
D: .
J: TRBJ1-1
size: .
CDR3: CASSDGQGITEAFF
DNA: TGTGCCAGCAGTGATGGGCAGGGCATCACTGAAGCTTTCTTT

V: TRBV9
D: TRBD2
J: TRBJ2-1
size: .
CDR3: CASSVEGGLAGAPGNEQFF
DNA: TGTGCCAGCAGCGTAGAGGGGGGACTAGCGGGGGCCCCCGGGAATGAGCAGTTCTTC

V: TRBV2
D: TRBD1
J: TRBJ2-1
size: .
CDR3: CASDGTGGHEQFF
DNA: TGTGCCAGCGACGGGACAGGGGGCCATGAGCAGTTCTTC

V: TRBV19
D: .
J: TRBJ1-3
size: .
CDR3: CASSAAGGAGNTIYF
DNA: TGTGCCAGTAGTGCTGCCGGGGGAGCTGGAAACACCATATATTTT

V: TRBV6-1
D: TRBD1
J: TRBJ1-2
size: few
CDR3: CASSEVWAGGGYGYTF
DNA: TGTGCCAGCAGTGAAGTCTGGGCAGGGGGAGGCTATGGCTACACCTTC

V: TRBV29-1
D: .
J: TRBJ1-1
size: .
CDR3: CSPRKHLNTEAFF
DNA: TGCAGCCCCAGAAAACATCTGAACACTGAAGCTTTCTTT

V: TRBV5-4
D: TRBD1
J: TRBJ2-3
size: .
CDR3: CASSLGTGNTDTQYF
DNA: TGTGCCAGCAGCTTGGGGACAGGGAACACAGATACGCAGTATTTT

V: TRBV28
D: TRBD1
J: TRBJ1-1
size: .
CDR3: CASSLRFGTANTEAFF
DNA: TGTGCCAGCAGTTTACGTTTCGGGACAGCGAACACTGAAGCTTTCTTT

V: TRBV5-5
D: .
J: TRBJ1-5
size: .
CDR3: CASSFGGTGLGNQPQHF
DNA: TGTGCCAGCAGCTTCGGGGGGACGGGATTAGGGAATCAGCCCCAGCATTTT

V: TRBV7-2
D: .
J: TRBJ2-1
size: .
CDR3: CASSSNNEQFF
DNA: TGTGCCAGCAGCTCTAACAATGAGCAGTTCTTC

V: TRBV9
D: TRBD1
J: TRBJ1-4
size: .
CDR3: CASSRDSVYEKLFF
DNA: TGTGCCAGCAGCCGGGACAGTGTCTATGAAAAACTGTTTTTT

V: TRBV5-1
D: TRBD1
J: TRBJ2-7
size: .
CDR3: CASSSGQGFSYEQYF
DNA: TGCGCCAGCAGCTCGGGACAGGGTTTCTCCTACGAGCAGTACTTC

V: TRBV7-2
D: .
J: TRBJ1-2
size: .
CDR3: CASSYDGNYGYTF
DNA: TGTGCCAGCAGCTACGACGGGAACTATGGCTACACCTTC

V: TRBV5-1
D: .
J: TRBJ2-2
size: few
CDR3: CASVRGSTGELFF
DNA: TGCGCCAGCGTCCGGGGAAGCACCGGGGAGCTGTTTTTT

V: TRBV14
D: .
J: TRBJ1-4
size: few
CDR3: CAKESNRHLANYEKLFF
DNA: TGTGCCAAAGAGTCCAACAGGCATCTGGCCAATTATGAAAAACTGTTTTTT

V: TRBV7-2
D: TRBD1
J: TRBJ1-1
size: .
CDR3: CASSPLGTGASEAFF
DNA: TGTGCCAGCAGCCCCCTTGGGACAGGGGCTTCTGAAGCTTTCTTT

V: TRBV5-1
D: TRBD1
J: TRBJ2-3
size: .
CDR3: CASSLSGQGIDTQYF
DNA: TGCGCCAGCAGCTTGTCGGGACAGGGGATAGATACGCAGTATTTT

V: TRBV3-1/TRBV3-2
D: TRBD1
J: TRBJ1-2
size: .
CDR3: CASSPTQGGYGYTF
DNA: TGTGCCAGCAGCCCTACTCAGGGGGGCTATGGCTACACCTTC

V: TRBV19
D: TRBD2
J: TRBJ2-3
size: .
CDR3: CASSMGSGGPLTDTQYF
DNA: TGTGCCAGTAGTATGGGTAGCGGGGGACCCCTCACAGATACGCAGTATTTT

V: TRBV28
D: .
J: TRBJ1-6
size: once
CDR3: CASSAIAFSSPLHF
DNA: TGTGCCAGCAGTGCCATAGCATTTAGTTCACCCCTCCACTTT

V: TRBV18
D: .
J: TRBJ2-7
size: .
CDR3: CASSPPNPAASYEQYF
DNA: TGTGCCAGCTCACCACCAAATCCGGCGGCCTCCTACGAGCAGTACTTC

V: TRBV5-5
D: TRBD1
J: TRBJ1-5
size: .
CDR3: CASSLEAGTGSQPQHF
DNA: TGTGCCAGCAGCTTGGAGGCCGGGACAGGGTCCCAGCCCCAGCATTTT

V: TRBV7-3
D: TRBD2
J: TRBJ2-7
size: .
CDR3: CASSLAPTSGVYEQYF
DNA: TGTGCCAGCAGCTTAGCCCCGACTAGCGGGGTTTACGAGCAGTACTTC

V: TRBV2
D: .
J: TRBJ2-2
size: .
CDR3: CASSAVPGLSTGELFF
DNA: TGTGCCAGCAGTGCCGTCCCGGGACTTTCCACCGGGGAGCTGTTTTTT

V: TRBV20-1
D: .
J: TRBJ2-3
size: .
CDR3: CSAIRGDTQYF
DNA: TGCAGTGCCATAAGAGGCGATACGCAGTATTTT

V: TRBV2
D: TRBD2
J: TRBJ2-3
size: .
CDR3: CASSLAGGSTQYF
DNA: TGTGCCAGCAGTTTAGCGGGGGGATCCACGCAGTATTTT

V: TRBV18
D: TRBD1
J: TRBJ2-1
size: once
CDR3: CASSLQGASYNEQFF
DNA: TGTGCCAGCTCGTTACAGGGGGCTTCCTACAATGAGCAGTTCTTC

V: TRBV1
D: .
J: TRBJ2-3
size: .
CDR3: CTSSQDSSGGGITDTQYF
DNA: TGCACCAGCAGCCAAGATTCGAGCGGGGGGGGAATTACAGATACGCAGTATTTT

V: TRBV6-5
D: .
J: TRBJ1-2
size: .
CDR3: CASRPGGLYGYTF
DNA: TGTGCCAGCAGACCTGGTGGGCTCTATGGCTACACCTTC

V: TRBV10-3
D: .
J: TRBJ2-3
size: .
CDR3: CASAASGTDTQYF
DNA: TGTGCCTCCGCGGCTAGTGGCACAGATACGCAGTATTTT

V: TRBV5-1
D: .
J: TRBJ1-5
size: .
CDR3: CASSLAAGIGPQHF
DNA: TGCGCCAGCAGCTTGGCGGCGGGTATAGGGCCCCAGCATTTT

V: TRBV7-9
D: .
J: TRBJ2-3
size: .
CDR3: CASSLEGWGLPTDTQYF
DNA: TGTGCCAGCAGCTTAGAAGGGTGGGGGCTTCCCACAGATACGCAGTATTTT

V: TRBV28
D: TRBD1
J: TRBJ1-2
size: .
CDR3: CASSPPGQGYYGYTF
DNA: TGTGCCAGCAGTCCTCCGGGACAGGGCTACTATGGCTACACCTTC

V: TRBV7-2
D: TRBD2
J: TRBJ2-3
size: .
CDR3: CASSLVPAGAGDTQYF
DNA: TGTGCCAGCAGCTTAGTGCCAGCGGGGGCGGGAGATACGCAGTATTTT

V: TRBV30
D: TRBD1
J: TRBJ2-7
size: .
CDR3: CAWRRTGVSYEQYF
DNA: TGTGCCTGGAGACGGACAGGGGTTTCCTACGAGCAGTACTTC

V: TRBV3-1/TRBV3-2
D: .
J: TRBJ2-2
size: .
CDR3: CASSQDGGATGELFF
DNA: TGTGCCAGCAGCCAAGATGGAGGGGCCACCGGGGAGCTGTTTTTT

V: TRBV5-1
D: TRBD1
J: TRBJ1-1
size: .
CDR3: CASSHGQGFSGTEAFF
DNA: TGCGCCAGCAGCCACGGACAGGGGTTTAGTGGCACTGAAGCTTTCTTT

V: TRBV5-4
D: TRBD2
J: TRBJ2-3
size: medium-sized
CDR3: CASSFPGLAGGDTQYF
DNA: TGTGCCAGCAGCTTCCCGGGACTAGCGGGGGGTGATACGCAGTATTTT

V: TRBV5-1
D: TRBD1
J: TRBJ1-1
size: .
CDR3: CASSEGQGVTEAFF
DNA: TGCGCCAGCAGCGAGGGACAGGGAGTGACTGAAGCTTTCTTT